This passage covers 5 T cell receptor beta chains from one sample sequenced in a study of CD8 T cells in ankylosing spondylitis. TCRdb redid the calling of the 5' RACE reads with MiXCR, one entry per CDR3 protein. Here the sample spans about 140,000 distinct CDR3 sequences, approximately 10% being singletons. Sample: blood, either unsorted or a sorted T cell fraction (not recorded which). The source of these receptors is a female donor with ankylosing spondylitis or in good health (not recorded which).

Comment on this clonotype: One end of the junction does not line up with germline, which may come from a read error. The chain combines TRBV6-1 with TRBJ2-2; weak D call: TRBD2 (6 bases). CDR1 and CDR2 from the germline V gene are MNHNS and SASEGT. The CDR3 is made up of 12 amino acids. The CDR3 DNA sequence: TGTGCCAGCAATGAACGGAGGGGCGCTTCCGTTTTT. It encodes CASNERRGASVF.

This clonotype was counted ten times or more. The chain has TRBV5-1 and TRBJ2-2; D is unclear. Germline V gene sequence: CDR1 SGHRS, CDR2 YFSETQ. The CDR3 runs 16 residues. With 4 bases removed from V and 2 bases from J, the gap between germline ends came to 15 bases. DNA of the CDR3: TGCGCCAGCAGCCTCTCTGGTCGCGAAAACACCGGGGAGCTGTTTTTT. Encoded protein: CASSLSGRENTGELFF.

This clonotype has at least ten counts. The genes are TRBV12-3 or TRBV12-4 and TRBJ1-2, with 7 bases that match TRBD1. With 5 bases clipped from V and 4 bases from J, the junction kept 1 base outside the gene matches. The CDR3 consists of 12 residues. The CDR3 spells CASSDRVYGYTF. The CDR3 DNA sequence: TGTGCCAGCAGTGACAGGGTCTATGGCTACACCTTC.

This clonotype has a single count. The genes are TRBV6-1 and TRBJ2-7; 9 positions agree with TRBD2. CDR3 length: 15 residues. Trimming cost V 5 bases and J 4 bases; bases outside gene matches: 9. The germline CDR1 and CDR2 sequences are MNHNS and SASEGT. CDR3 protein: CASSPRLAEGYEQYF. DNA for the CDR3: TGTGCCAGCAGTCCGAGACTAGCGGAGGGGTACGAGCAGTACTTC.

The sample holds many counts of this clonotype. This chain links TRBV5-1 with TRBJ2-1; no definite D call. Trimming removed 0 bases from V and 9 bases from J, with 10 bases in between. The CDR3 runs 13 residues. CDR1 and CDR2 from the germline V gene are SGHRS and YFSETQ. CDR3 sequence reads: CASSLDLQIEQFF. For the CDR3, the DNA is TGCGCCAGCAGCTTGGATTTACAGATTGAGCAGTTCTTC.